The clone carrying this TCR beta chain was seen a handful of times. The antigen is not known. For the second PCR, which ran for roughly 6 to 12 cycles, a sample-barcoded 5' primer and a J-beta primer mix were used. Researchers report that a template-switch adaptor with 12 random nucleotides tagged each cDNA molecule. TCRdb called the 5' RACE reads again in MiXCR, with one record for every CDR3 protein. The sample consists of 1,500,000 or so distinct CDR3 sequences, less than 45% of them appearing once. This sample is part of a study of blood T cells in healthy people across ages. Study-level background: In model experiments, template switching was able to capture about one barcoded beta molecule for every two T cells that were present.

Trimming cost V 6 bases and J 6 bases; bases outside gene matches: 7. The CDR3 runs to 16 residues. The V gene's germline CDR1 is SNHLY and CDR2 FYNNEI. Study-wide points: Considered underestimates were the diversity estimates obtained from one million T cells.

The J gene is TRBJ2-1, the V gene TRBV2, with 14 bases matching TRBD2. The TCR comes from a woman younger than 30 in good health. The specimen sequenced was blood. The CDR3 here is CASRGRTSGRFNEQFF. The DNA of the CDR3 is TGTGCCAGCAGAGGGAGGACTAGCGGGAGGTTCAATGAGCAGTTCTTC.